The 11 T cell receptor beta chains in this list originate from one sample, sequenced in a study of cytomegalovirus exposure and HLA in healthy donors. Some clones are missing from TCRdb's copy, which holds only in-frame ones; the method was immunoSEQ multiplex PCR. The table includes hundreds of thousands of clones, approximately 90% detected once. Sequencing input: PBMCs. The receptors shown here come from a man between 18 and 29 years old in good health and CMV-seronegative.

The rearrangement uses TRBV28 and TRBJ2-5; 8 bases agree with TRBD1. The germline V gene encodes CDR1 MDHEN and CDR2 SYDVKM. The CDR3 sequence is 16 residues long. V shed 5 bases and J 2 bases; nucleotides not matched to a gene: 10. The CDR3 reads CASSPIPGQVQETQYF. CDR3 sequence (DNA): TGTGCCAGCAGTCCGATACCGGGACAGGTTCAAGAGACCCAGTACTTC.

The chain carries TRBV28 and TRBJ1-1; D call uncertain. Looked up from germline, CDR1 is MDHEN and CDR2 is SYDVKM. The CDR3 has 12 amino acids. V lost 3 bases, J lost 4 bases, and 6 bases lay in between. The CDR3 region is CASSLSGTEAFF. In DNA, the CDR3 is TGTGCCAGCAGTTTGTCGGGCACTGAAGCTTTCTTT.

In nucleotides, the CDR3 is TGCGCCAGCAGCCAAGACTTGGGACAGGACACCTACGAGCAGTACTTC. It encodes CASSQDLGQDTYEQYF. This chain uses TRBV4-3 with TRBJ2-7; 8 bases align to TRBD1. Germline loops: CDR1 LGHNA, CDR2 YSLEER. J was trimmed by 2 bases and V by 0 bases; bases with no gene match: 6. The CDR3 is 16 residues long.

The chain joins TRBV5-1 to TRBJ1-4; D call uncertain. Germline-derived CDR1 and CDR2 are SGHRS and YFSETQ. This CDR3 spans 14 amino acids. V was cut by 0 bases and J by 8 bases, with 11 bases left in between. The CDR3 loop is CASSLAGTTEKLFF. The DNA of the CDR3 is TGCGCCAGCAGCTTGGCCGGCACGACAGAAAAACTGTTTTTT.

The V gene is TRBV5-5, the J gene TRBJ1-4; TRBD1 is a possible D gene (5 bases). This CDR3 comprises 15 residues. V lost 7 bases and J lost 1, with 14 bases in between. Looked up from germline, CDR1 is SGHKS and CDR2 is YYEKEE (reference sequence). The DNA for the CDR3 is TGTGCCAGCGGCCAGACAGTGTTAACTAATGAAAAACTGTTTTTT. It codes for CASGQTVLTNEKLFF.

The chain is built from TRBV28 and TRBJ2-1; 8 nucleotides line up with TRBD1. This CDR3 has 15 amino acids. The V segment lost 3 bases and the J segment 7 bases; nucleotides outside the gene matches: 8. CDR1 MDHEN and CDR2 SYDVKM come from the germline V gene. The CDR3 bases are TGTGCCAGCAGTTTTACAGGGGGATTGTCAAATGAGCAGTTCTTC. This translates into CASSFTGGLSNEQFF.

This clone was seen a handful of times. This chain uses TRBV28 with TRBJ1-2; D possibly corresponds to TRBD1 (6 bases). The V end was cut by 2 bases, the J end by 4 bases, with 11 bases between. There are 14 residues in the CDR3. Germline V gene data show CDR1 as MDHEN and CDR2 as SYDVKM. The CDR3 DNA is TGTGCCAGCAGTTTACGGGGAGGGGGCTATGGCTACACCTTC. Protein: CASSLRGGGYGYTF.

CDR3 DNA: TGTGCCAGCAGTTCCCAGGGGGCACAAGGCTACACCTTC. Protein product: CASSSQGAQGYTF. The chain carries TRBV6-5 and TRBJ1-2, with 8 bases fitting TRBD1. The CDR3 runs to 13 residues. Germline CDR1 MNHEY, CDR2 SVGAGI. The V and J ends lost 4 bases and 8 bases, in that order; junction bases with no gene match: 6.

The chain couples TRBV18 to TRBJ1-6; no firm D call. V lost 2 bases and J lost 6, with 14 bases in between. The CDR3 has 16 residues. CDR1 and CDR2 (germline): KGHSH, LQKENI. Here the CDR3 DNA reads TGTGCCAGCTCACCATTCGGAGCCTGGAGTAATTCACCCCTCCACTTT. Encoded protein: CASSPFGAWSNSPLHF.

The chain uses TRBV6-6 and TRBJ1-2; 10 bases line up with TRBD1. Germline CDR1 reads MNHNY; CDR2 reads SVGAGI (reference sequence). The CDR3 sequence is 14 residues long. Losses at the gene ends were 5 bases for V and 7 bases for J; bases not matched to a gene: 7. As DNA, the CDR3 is TGTGCCAGCAGTCCGACAGGGGGCTTTGGTGGCTACACCTTC. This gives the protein CASSPTGGFGGYTF.

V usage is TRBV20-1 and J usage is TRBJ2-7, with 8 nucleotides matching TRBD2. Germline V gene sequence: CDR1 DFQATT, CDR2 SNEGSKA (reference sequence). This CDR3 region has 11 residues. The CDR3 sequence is CRARTSNEQYF. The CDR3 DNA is TGCAGAGCAAGGACTAGCAACGAGCAGTACTTC.